Shown below are 29 T cell receptor beta chains from a single sample sequenced in a study of identifying expanded T cells in peripheral blood. Using immunoSEQ multiplex PCR, the repertoire was profiled, and TCRdb retains in-frame clones only, with some absent. The sample has some 90,000 clones; around 87% are singletons. Source material: blood. These receptors came from a person between 18 and 69 years old in good health.

This clone was found a few times. The rearrangement uses TRBV11-2 and TRBJ2-7, with 8 bases lining up with TRBD1. CDR3 length: 13 residues. From germline, CDR1 is SGHAT and CDR2 FQNNGV. Trimming took 5 bases from V and 3 from J; bases not matched to a gene: 3. As DNA, the CDR3 is TGTGCCAGCAGCGACAGGGGTCGCTACGAGCAGTACTTC. Residues: CASSDRGRYEQYF.

The chain has TRBV6-1 and TRBJ1-5; 8 positions match TRBD1. CDR1 MNHNS and CDR2 SASEGT come from the germline V gene. CDR3 length equals 16 residues. Germline trimming cut 0 bases from V and 3 bases from J; bases unmatched to any gene: 4. For the CDR3, the DNA is TGTGCCAGCAGTGAAGCGACAGGGGCCTACAATCAGCCCCAGCATTTT. It yields the protein CASSEATGAYNQPQHF.

The V gene is TRBV15, the J gene TRBJ1-1; TRBD1 is a possible D gene (6 bases). Germline CDR1 and CDR2: LNHNV and YYDKDF (reference sequence). The CDR3 consists of 16 residues. The V and J ends lost 0 bases and 1 base respectively, with 12 bases between them. The CDR3 sequence: CATSRDRGQGNTEAFF. DNA of the CDR3: TGTGCCACCAGCAGAGACAGGGGCCAGGGGAACACTGAAGCTTTCTTT.

The chain has TRBV7-9 and TRBJ1-1; no reliable D call. The CDR3 is 12 residues long. The germline V gene has CDR1 SEHNR and CDR2 FQNEAQ (reference sequence). V gave up 5 bases and J gave up 4 bases, with 8 bases separating them. CDR3 region: CASSPRRTEAFF. DNA for the CDR3: TGTGCCAGCAGCCCCAGACGCACTGAAGCTTTCTTT.

The chain recombines TRBV12-5 with TRBJ2-7, with D hard to call. V lost 1 base and J 0 bases, leaving 7 bases between the germline ends. The CDR3 consists of 14 residues. Germline V gene data show CDR1 as LGHNT and CDR2 as FRNRAP. The CDR3 region is CASGLAGSSYEQYF. In nucleotides, the CDR3 is TGTGCTAGTGGTTTGGCCGGAAGCTCCTACGAGCAGTACTTC. The variable domain in full, with the rest retrieved from reference TRBV12-5 and TRBJ2-7, is DARVTQTPRHKVTEMGQEVTMRCQPILGHNTVFWYRQTMMQGLELLAYFRNRAPLDDSGMPKDRFSAEMPDATLATLKIQPSEPRDSAVYFCASGLAGSSYEQYFGPGTRLTVT.

This chain links TRBV9 with TRBJ2-7; 7 bases match TRBD1. V dropped 0 bases and J dropped 6; count of bases not matched to a gene: 3. This CDR3 is built from 13 residues. Germline CDR1 reads SGDLS; CDR2 reads YYNGEE. In DNA, the CDR3 is TGTGCCAGCAGCGTAGGTCACAGGGGCGAGCAGTACTTC. Translation: CASSVGHRGEQYF.

This chain joins TRBV7-9 and TRBJ2-7; D ambiguous. This CDR3 region has 12 residues. V was shortened by 1 base and J by 4 bases, with 5 bases between the two germline ends. CDR1 and CDR2 from the germline V gene are SEHNR and FQNEAQ (reference sequence). The DNA for the CDR3 is TGTGCCAGCAGCTTAGACCATTACGAGCAGTACTTC. Translated: CASSLDHYEQYF.

The chain couples TRBV18 to TRBJ1-1; a weak D match, TRBD1 (6 bases). The length of the CDR3 is 11 residues. V lost 4 bases, J lost 8 bases, and 8 bases lay in between. Germline V gene sequence: CDR1 KGHSH, CDR2 LQKENI. The CDR3 coding sequence is TGTGCCAGCTCACTTGGGACAGAAGCTTTCTTT. This translates into CASSLGTEAFF.

The chain links TRBV19 to TRBJ1-2, with unresolved D. The germline V gene has CDR1 LNHDA and CDR2 SQIVND (reference sequence). This CDR3 has 14 residues. Between the trimmed V and J ends, which lost 3 bases and 7 bases, there was a span of 15 bases. The CDR3 DNA follows: TGTGCCAGTAGTATGGGTAGGTCAGGAGGTGGCTACACCTTC. As protein: CASSMGRSGGGYTF.

The V gene is TRBV7-2, the J gene TRBJ2-7; D is unresolved. Germline V CDR1 and CDR2: SGHTA, FQGNSA. V was clipped by 2 bases and J by 2 bases, with 10 bases between them. CDR3 length: 14 residues. DNA for the CDR3: TGTGCCAGCAGCTTATCTCCAGGAACCTACGAGCAGTACTTC. Residues: CASSLSPGTYEQYF.

This chain joins TRBV11-2 and TRBJ1-1; D is uncertain. Trimming pared 3 bases from V and 12 bases from J, leaving 23 bases between. The CDR3 covers 15 residues. CDR1 SGHAT and CDR2 FQNNGV come from the germline V gene. This chain's CDR3 is CASSFSSTSGSGTFF. CDR3 in DNA: TGTGCCAGCAGCTTCTCCTCGACAAGCGGGAGTGGTACTTTCTTT.

J is TRBJ2-6 and V is TRBV6-5; D remains ambiguous. In germline, CDR1 is MNHEY, CDR2 SVGAGI. This CDR3 has 15 residues. V dropped 0 bases and J dropped 0 bases, with 3 bases sitting between them. This CDR3 is CASSYSSSGANVLTF. CDR3 bases: TGTGCCAGCAGTTACTCGAGCTCTGGGGCCAACGTCCTGACTTTC.

The chain combines TRBV7-7 with TRBJ2-5; 7 positions match TRBD1. Unmatched junction bases numbered 11, after V lost 5 bases and J lost 5 bases. Germline values: CDR1 SSHAT, CDR2 FNYEAQ (reference sequence). CDR3 size: 15 residues. The CDR3 coding sequence is TGTGCCAGCAGCCGAGGGTTAGGGGGCGGCGAGACCCAGTACTTC. It encodes CASSRGLGGGETQYF.

There are a few counts of this clone. The rearrangement uses TRBV5-5 and TRBJ1-5; weak D call: TRBD1 (6 bases). CDR3 size: 15 residues. Trimming shortened V by 4 bases and J by 3 bases, and 14 bases separated the two germline ends. Germline CDR1 reads SGHKS; CDR2 reads YYEKEE (reference sequence). CDR3 loop: CASSPTGTNNQPQHF. In nucleotides, the CDR3 is TGTGCCAGCAGCCCCACAGGGACGAACAATCAGCCCCAGCATTTT.

V and J are TRBV15 and TRBJ2-5; D is uncertain. Germline assignment: CDR1 LNHNV and CDR2 YYDKDF (reference sequence). The CDR3 is 15 amino acids. The ends were cut back, 0 bases at V and 2 bases at J, with 10 bases in the middle. This chain's CDR3 is CATSREVQLQETQYF. As DNA, the CDR3 is TGTGCCACCAGCAGAGAGGTACAGCTTCAAGAGACCCAGTACTTC.

V usage is TRBV11-2 and J usage is TRBJ1-1; no reliable D call. This CDR3 is built from 15 residues. V gave up 2 bases and J gave up 0 bases, with 10 bases separating them. Germline-derived CDR1 and CDR2 are SGHAT and FQNNGV. The CDR3 nucleotides are TGTGCCAGCAGCTTATTTATCGGGGTGAACACTGAAGCTTTCTTT. This codes for CASSLFIGVNTEAFF.

The chain is built from TRBV18 and TRBJ1-1; 7 nucleotides line up with TRBD1. The J segment lost 1 base and the V segment lost 3 bases, leaving 11 bases of the junction unmatched. Germline V lookup: CDR1 KGHSH, CDR2 LQKENI. The CDR3 has 17 amino acids. The CDR3 region is CASSPPESDRRNTEAFF. In nucleotides, the CDR3 is TGTGCCAGCTCACCTCCTGAATCGGACAGGAGGAACACTGAAGCTTTCTTT.

CDR3 sequence reads: CASSPRWTYGGYTF. The CDR3 nucleotides are TGTGCCAGCAGCCCCCGATGGACCTACGGTGGCTACACCTTC. The chain couples TRBV7-2 to TRBJ1-2; D is unresolved. V was cut by 5 bases and J by 7 bases, with 17 bases left in between. This CDR3 spans 14 amino acids. The germline V gene encodes CDR1 SGHTA and CDR2 FQGNSA.

Regarding this clone: This CDR3 is also generated by other DNA sequences in the sample. The chain is built from TRBV5-1 and TRBJ2-6; 7 positions match TRBD1. This CDR3 region has 15 residues. V dropped 2 bases and J dropped 2; count of bases not matched to a gene: 1. The germline V gene has CDR1 SGHRS and CDR2 YFSETQ. The CDR3 loop reads CASSLTGAGANVLTF. CDR3 in DNA: TGCGCCAGCAGCTTAACAGGGGCTGGGGCCAACGTCCTGACTTTC.

The chain combines TRBV5-5 with TRBJ2-7; D remains ambiguous. Germline values: CDR1 SGHKS, CDR2 YYEKEE (reference sequence). This CDR3 contains 12 residues. Between the trimmed V and J ends, which lost 4 bases and 6 bases, there was a span of 11 bases. The CDR3 here is CASSTRTTEQYF. CDR3 nucleotides: TGTGCCAGCAGCACCCGGACGACCGAGCAGTACTTC.

The gene calls are TRBV19 and TRBJ1-4; 7 positions agree with TRBD1. With 11 bases clipped from V and 7 bases from J, the junction kept 10 bases outside the gene matches. The CDR3 is 13 amino acids. In germline, CDR1 is LNHDA, CDR2 SQIVND (reference sequence). For the CDR3, the DNA is TGTGCCGTAGGCCAGGGGGAGGGTGAAAAACTGTTTTTT. This encodes CAVGQGEGEKLFF. Full variable domain (rest looked up from reference TRBV19 and TRBJ1-4): DGGITQSPKYLFRKEGQNVTLSCEQNLNHDAMYWYRQDPGQGLRLIYYSQIVNDFQKGDIAEGYSVSREKKESFPLTVTSAQKNPTAFYLCAVGQGEGEKLFFGSGTQLSVL.

The J gene is TRBJ1-5, the V gene TRBV19, with unresolved D. The CDR3 is 14 amino acids. V was trimmed by 4 bases and J by 2 bases, leaving 9 bases between them. CDR1 is LNHDA, CDR2 SQIVND, per germline (reference sequence). The CDR3: CASSNRYRNQPQHF. The CDR3 DNA is TGTGCCAGTAGTAACCGCTACCGCAATCAGCCCCAGCATTTT.

The sample holds a few counts of this clone. V gene TRBV6-1 combines with J gene TRBJ2-2; D is uncertain. Germline V gene data show CDR1 as MNHNS and CDR2 as SASEGT. This CDR3 spans 15 amino acids. With 6 bases removed from V and 1 base from J, the gap between germline ends came to 12 bases. The CDR3 sequence: CASRSRTENTGELFF. The CDR3 DNA follows: TGTGCCAGCAGATCCAGGACGGAGAACACCGGGGAGCTGTTTTTT.

The CDR3 spells CASSRVGQRNTEAFF. The CDR3 bases are TGTGCCAGCTCACGCGTAGGCCAGAGGAACACTGAAGCTTTCTTT. The genes are TRBV18 and TRBJ1-1; unclear D gene. Trimming took 4 bases from V and 1 from J, leaving 13 bases between them. CDR1 is KGHSH, CDR2 LQKENI, per germline. The CDR3 loop spans 15 amino acids.

This rearrangement joins TRBV18 to TRBJ2-3; D unclear. Germline lookup yields CDR1 KGHSH and CDR2 LQKENI. CDR3 length equals 12 residues. The V end lost 6 bases, the J end lost 4 bases, and 8 bases lay between the germline ends. The CDR3 is CASSPSADTQYF. The CDR3 DNA reads TGTGCCAGCTCCCCCTCTGCAGATACGCAGTATTTT.

The V and J genes are TRBV2 and TRBJ2-7; 8 bases fit TRBD1. CDR1 is SNHLY and CDR2 is FYNNEI in the germline V gene. The CDR3 consists of 14 residues. V trimming: 3 bases; J trimming: 4 bases; junction bases outside the gene matches: 5. Here the CDR3 DNA reads TGTGCCAGCAGTGACACCGGGACAGGTTACGAGCAGTACTTC. It specifies CASSDTGTGYEQYF.

This clone appeared a single time. This chain joins TRBV4-3 and TRBJ1-2; no clear D. This CDR3 has 16 amino acids. Germline CDR1 LGHNA, CDR2 YSLEER. V was cut by 0 bases and J by 7 bases, with 18 bases left in between. CDR3 amino acids: CASSQDPQSVLSGYTF. The CDR3 DNA is TGCGCCAGCAGCCAAGATCCCCAGTCGGTCCTATCTGGCTACACCTTC.

This rearrangement joins TRBV7-2 to TRBJ1-1; possible D gene TRBD1, 6 bases. V lost 1 base and J 6 bases, leaving 9 bases between the germline ends. CDR3 length: 13 amino acids. In germline, CDR1 is SGHTA, CDR2 FQGNSA. CDR3 DNA: TGTGCCAGCAGCTTAGGTAGGACAGCTGAAGCTTTCTTT. This codes for CASSLGRTAEAFF.

The chain links TRBV25-1 to TRBJ2-7; D may be TRBD1 or TRBD2 (5 bases each). Germline V CDR1 and CDR2: MGHDK, SYGVNS. The CDR3 totals 16 residues. Trimming removed 4 bases at V and 0 bases at J, with 16 bases between. CDR3 loop: CASSGGLGEDSYEQYF. The CDR3 bases are TGTGCCAGCAGTGGGGGGTTGGGGGAAGACTCCTACGAGCAGTACTTC.